The 3 T cell receptor beta chains below all came from one sample that was sequenced in a study of cytomegalovirus exposure and HLA in healthy donors (dated by TCRdb to 2015 to 2018). Library preparation used the immunoSEQ multiplex PCR assay. Not all clones reach the TCRdb copy of this immuneACCESS table, which keeps in-frame sequences only. Checked studies attribute under half of the gap to unresolved V genes and leave the rest unexplained. Within this sample are 150,000 or so clones, with approximately 90% of them counted one time only. Less than 8% of the sample lies in the top ten. The specimen sequenced was PBMCs. The receptors come from a woman in her thirties in good health and CMV-seropositive.

CDR3 protein: CASSQFKRGVSETQYF. The CDR3 nucleotides are TGCGCCAGCAGTCAATTCAAGCGGGGGGTATCAGAGACCCAGTACTTC. The J gene is TRBJ2-5, the V gene TRBV23-1; 9 bases map to TRBD2. TRBV23-1 is annotated as an ORF whose role is uncertain. V dropped 1 base and J dropped 4; count of bases not matched to a gene: 7. The CDR3 totals 16 residues.

The chain combines TRBV5-1 with TRBJ2-2; D gene unclear. Deletions cut 2 bases from V and 5 bases from J, with 16 bases between. The CDR3 consists of 16 residues. Germline-derived CDR1 and CDR2 are SGHRS and YFSETQ. The DNA for the CDR3 is TGCGCCAGCAGCTTCGGTCCCCAAACAGAAACCGGGGAGCTGTTTTTT. This codes for CASSFGPQTETGELFF. The full variable domain, completed using reference TRBV5-1 and TRBJ2-2, is KAGVTQTPRYLIKTRGQQVTLSCSPISGHRSVSWYQQTPGQGLQFLFEYFSETQRNKGNFPGRFSGRQFSNSRSEMNVSTLELGDSALYLCASSFGPQTETGELFFGEGSRLTVL.

The chain couples TRBV19 to TRBJ1-5; D remains ambiguous. The CDR3 consists of 16 residues. Germline V gene data show CDR1 as LNHDA and CDR2 as SQIVND (reference sequence). Trimming took 3 bases from V and 4 from J, leaving 16 bases between them. The CDR3 here is CASSIRVAGGNQPQHF. CDR3 in DNA: TGTGCCAGTAGTATTCGGGTGGCGGGAGGGAATCAGCCCCAGCATTTT.